This T cell receptor (beta chain) is from a study of intratumoral heterogeneity in liver cancer. The wider study: Most patients were male, with a median age of almost 65 years. Notes on the study in general: The authors noted under-sampled tumor-infiltrating lymphocyte representation as a limitation.

This table comes from immunoSEQ multiplex PCR, and its TCRdb copy is limited to in-frame clones, with some not included. Of approximately 20,000 clones listed, just under 75% were seen once; the top ten hold 15% to 20%. Note on this clone: Its antigen is as yet unknown.

The CDR3 is made up of 15 amino acids. Germline trimming cut 3 bases from V and 5 bases from J; bases unmatched to any gene: 6. Germline lookup yields CDR1 MDHEN and CDR2 SYDVKM. Samples came from areas without visible necrosis or hemorrhage. This sequence was found in a woman between 65 and 79 years old with hepatocellular carcinoma. The sequencing here drew on tumor-adjacent normal tissue, taken before any cancer treatment. The chain has TRBV28 and TRBJ1-4, with 7 bases aligning to TRBD1. The CDR3 here is CASSFVQGGNEKLFF. The CDR3, as DNA: TGTGCCAGCAGTTTCGTTCAGGGGGGAAATGAAAAACTGTTTTTT.